These T cell receptor beta chains were read from a single sample in a study of beta chain features in type 1 diabetes. The repertoire was sequenced with immunoSEQ multiplex PCR; TCRdb's copy has only in-frame clones and lacks some. The repertoire has about 170,000 clones, 7% to 9% of them found once; the top ten carry 0.5%. What was sequenced was central memory CD4+ T cells from blood. The origin of the receptors is a man aged 18 to 35 with type 1 diabetes. CDR3s include the opening cysteine and the closing phenylalanine or tryptophan. A D gene is named only where the DNA matches it firmly. Not all rows give a size; the values are once, few, many and, for expanded clones, a class.

TRBJ2-1	TRBV28	TRBD2	few	CASSKLAGGQNEQFF	TGTGCCAGCAGTAAACTAGCGGGAGGGCAAAATGAGCAGTTCTTC
TRBJ2-7	TRBV28	NA	NA	CASSLIGAYEQYF	TGTGCCAGCAGTTTAATAGGGGCCTACGAGCAGTACTTC
TRBJ2-2	TRBV7-2	NA	many	CASSRDSGELFF	TGTGCCAGCAGTCGGGACTCCGGGGAGCTGTTTTTT
TRBJ1-6	TRBV2	NA	NA	CASHLQGNSPLHF	TGTGCCAGCCACCTCCAGGGAAATTCACCCCTCCACTTT
TRBJ2-1	TRBV27	NA	few	CASSLREGYEQFF	TGTGCCAGCAGTTTACGGGAAGGGTATGAGCAGTTCTTC
TRBJ2-1	TRBV29-1	TRBD2	few	CSAGLANEQFF	TGCAGCGCGGGACTAGCCAATGAGCAGTTCTTC
TRBJ2-5	TRBV9	NA	few	CASSDGDRPQETQYF	TGTGCCAGCAGCGATGGAGACAGGCCTCAAGAGACCCAGTACTTC
TRBJ2-5	TRBV6-1	TRBD2	NA	CASSDGLAGQETQYF	TGTGCCAGCAGTGACGGACTAGCGGGGCAAGAGACCCAGTACTTC
TRBJ2-5	TRBV2	TRBD1	NA	CASSSGQGAGETQYF	TGTGCCAGCAGTTCGGGACAGGGGGCGGGAGAGACCCAGTACTTC
TRBJ2-1	TRBV2	TRBD2	few	CASSEDREGQFF	TGTGCCAGTAGCGAGGATCGGGAGGGGCAGTTCTTC